A selection of T cell receptor beta chains follows, all from one sample in a study of T-cell reconstitution after alpha-beta-depleted transplantation in children. TCRdb reprocessed the PCR reads via MiXCR and lists one record per CDR3 protein. The sample records roughly 570,000 distinct CDR3 sequences, about a quarter being singletons. Sequenced here: PBMCs, sampled before TCRalphabeta/CD19-depleted stem cell transplant. The source is a boy under three years old with Wiskott-Aldrich syndrome, due to receive a stem cell transplant. The CDR3 runs from the conserved cysteine through the conserved F or W. D genes are given only for firm matches. Clone sizes are given selectively: once, few, many, or a class where the clone is expanded.

size,J,D,V,DNA,CDR3
few,TRBJ1-2,TRBD1,TRBV10-3,TGTGCCACCAGAGGACAGGGCTTGGATGGCTACACCTTC,CATRGQGLDGYTF
-,TRBJ2-7,TRBD2,TRBV4-1,TGCGCCAGCAGCCAAGGAAGCGGGAGCTCCTACGAGCAGTACTTC,CASSQGSGSSYEQYF
few,TRBJ2-7,TRBD2,TRBV10-3,TGTGCCATCAGTGAGTTAAGACTAGCGGGAGAACCTTACGAGCAGTACTTC,CAISELRLAGEPYEQYF
-,TRBJ2-5,-,TRBV28,TGTGCCAGCAGTTTTTACGCACATAGAGGGGTACGAGAGACCCAGTACTTC,CASSFYAHRGVRETQYF
-,TRBJ2-5,-,TRBV24-1,TGTGCCACCAGTGATAACGCGATTGGGACCCAGTACTTC,CATSDNAIGTQYF
few,TRBJ2-1,TRBD1,TRBV5-1,TGCGCCAGCAGGAGCCGCCCGGGACAGACGTTTTACAATGAGCAGTTCTTC,CASRSRPGQTFYNEQFF
few,TRBJ1-5,-,TRBV11-2,TGTGCCAGCAGCTGGACAGCTAATCAGCCCCAGCATTTT,CASSWTANQPQHF
-,TRBJ1-2,-,TRBV5-1,TGCGCCAGCAGCCCAGGAACAGGAAACTTCCTCATAGCTAACTATGGCTACACCTTC,CASSPGTGNFLIANYGYTF
few,TRBJ2-1,-,TRBV12-3/TRBV12-4,TGTGCCAGCAGTGGGACTGGGGCCTACAATGAGCAGTTCTTC,CASSGTGAYNEQFF
few,TRBJ1-6,-,TRBV12-3/TRBV12-4,TGTGCCAGCAGTTTCTTCGGGTATAATTCACCCCTCCACTTT,CASSFFGYNSPLHF
few,TRBJ2-7,-,TRBV7-9,TGTGCCAGCAGCTTTACTAGGGCGAATAACGAGCAGTACTTC,CASSFTRANNEQYF
few,TRBJ1-1,-,TRBV5-1,TGCGCCAGCAGCTTGGCCGGGTCGTCAAGAACTGAAGCTTTCTTT,CASSLAGSSRTEAFF
few,TRBJ2-3,TRBD1,TRBV5-6,TGTGCCAGCAGCTTGTTGGACAGGGCCCCCACAGATACGCAGTATTTT,CASSLLDRAPTDTQYF
few,TRBJ2-3,TRBD1,TRBV20-1,TGCAGTGTCCAGGGGGCACGGTCCCTCACAGATACGCAGTATTTT,CSVQGARSLTDTQYF
once,TRBJ2-7,TRBD2,TRBV28,TGTGCCAGTCGGGAGGACATATACGAGCGGTACTTC,CASREDIYERYF
few,TRBJ2-2,TRBD1,TRBV18,TGTGCCAGCTCACGACCGACAGGGCGGAACACCGGGGAGCTGTTTTTT,CASSRPTGRNTGELFF
-,TRBJ1-3,-,TRBV12-3/TRBV12-4,TGTGCCAGCAGTTTGACGGGGTCTACTGGAAACACCATATATTTT,CASSLTGSTGNTIYF
-,TRBJ2-7,TRBD2,TRBV9,TGTGCCAGCAGCGTAGCATTAGCGGGGAGAAGGGGCCTCTACGAGCAGTACTTC,CASSVALAGRRGLYEQYF
-,TRBJ2-1,TRBD2,TRBV20-1,TGCAGTGCTAGAGATTCGAGGGCTAGCGGGCCCTACAATGAGCAGTTCTTC,CSARDSRASGPYNEQFF
-,TRBJ1-6,TRBD1,TRBV10-3,TGTGCCATCTCGCCGGGACAGGGGAATTCACCCCTCCACTTT,CAISPGQGNSPLHF
few,TRBJ1-2,TRBD1,TRBV20-1,TGCAGTGCCACGGACAGGAACTATGGCTACACCTTC,CSATDRNYGYTF
once,TRBJ1-3,-,TRBV6-1,TGTGCCAGCGGTGCAGGATATGGAAACACCATATATTTT,CASGAGYGNTIYF
-,TRBJ2-5,TRBD2,TRBV20-1,TGCAGTGCTGTGGGACTAGCGGACCCAAAAGAGACCCAGTACTTC,CSAVGLADPKETQYF
-,TRBJ1-5,-,TRBV3-1,TGTGCCAGCAGCCAAGGGATAGGAACAGGGAATCAGCCCCAGCATTTT,CASSQGIGTGNQPQHF
few,TRBJ2-1,TRBD2,TRBV5-5,TGTGCCAGCAGCTTATGGCTAGCGGGAGGGTTCTCCTACAATGAGCAGTTCTTC,CASSLWLAGGFSYNEQFF
-,TRBJ2-7,-,TRBV5-1,TGCGCCAGCAGCTCCAGGGTAGACTCCTACGAGCAGTACTTC,CASSSRVDSYEQYF
few,TRBJ2-2,-,TRBV12-3/TRBV12-4,TGTGCCAGCAGCGGGTTGCTGAACACCGGGGAGCTGTTTTTT,CASSGLLNTGELFF
once,TRBJ2-7,-,TRBV18,TGTGCCAGCTCGCCGCAACCGACAGGCCCTTACGAGCAGTACTTC,CASSPQPTGPYEQYF
few,TRBJ2-1,-,TRBV29-1,TGCAGCGCCCGCCGGAGGATCGGGAGCTCCTACAATGAGCAGTTCTTC,CSARRRIGSSYNEQFF